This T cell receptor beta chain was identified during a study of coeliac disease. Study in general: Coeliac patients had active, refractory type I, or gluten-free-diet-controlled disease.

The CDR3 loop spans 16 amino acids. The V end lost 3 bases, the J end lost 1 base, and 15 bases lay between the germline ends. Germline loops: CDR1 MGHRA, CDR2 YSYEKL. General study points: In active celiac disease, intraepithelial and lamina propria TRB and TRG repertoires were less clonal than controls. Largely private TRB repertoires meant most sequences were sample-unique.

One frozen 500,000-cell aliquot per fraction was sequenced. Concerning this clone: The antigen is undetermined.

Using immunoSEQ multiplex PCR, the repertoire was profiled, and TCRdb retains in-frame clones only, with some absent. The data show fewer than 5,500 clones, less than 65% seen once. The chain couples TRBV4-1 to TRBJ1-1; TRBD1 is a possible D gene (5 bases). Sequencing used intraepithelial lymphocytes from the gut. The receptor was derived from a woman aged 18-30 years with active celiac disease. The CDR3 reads CASSHLVGRANTEAFF. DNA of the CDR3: TGCGCCAGCAGCCACCTCGTCGGCAGGGCGAACACTGAAGCTTTCTTT.